The entry below gives a single T cell receptor beta chain sequence along with its context. Its antigen is currently unknown. Unique molecular identifiers were built into the TCR beta cDNA libraries. There were 1 to 10 million T cells, and 450,000 to 550,000 cDNA molecules came from them. TCRdb reanalysed the PCR reads using MiXCR and keeps one entry per CDR3 protein. The table has about 800,000 distinct CDR3 sequences, 30% seen once. The record originates from a study of post-analysis software for immune sequencing data. Turning to the study itself: Patients with relapsing-remitting, secondary progressive and progressive-relapsing multiple sclerosis courses were all represented. General observations from the study: By F measure, samples from a shared preparation batch strongly co-clustered. Significantly lower normalized Chao1 diversity was found in patients with multiple sclerosis relative to controls. Four to six TRBV segments (TRBV5-6, TRBV5-1 and TRBV20-1 among them) occurred more frequently in patients than in controls.

The CDR3 length is 14 residues. Germline V lookup: CDR1 SQVTM, CDR2 ANQGSEA. Trimming took 3 bases from V and 0 from J, leaving 12 bases between them. This receptor was taken from a girl between 10 and 17 years old with multiple sclerosis. The sequencing sample was made of blood. The rearrangement links TRBV29-1 to TRBJ2-7; D is possibly TRBD1 or TRBD2 (6 bases each). CDR3 in DNA: TGCAGCGTTGATGAGGGGGGAGACTCCTACGAGCAGTACTTC. As protein: CSVDEGGDSYEQYF.